This T cell receptor (beta chain) was sequenced for a study of cytomegalovirus exposure and HLA in healthy donors. Study observations and caveats: Most of the CMV-associated TCR beta chains (in a later analysis) appeared to be HLA-restricted. There were under 200 TCR beta chains listed as cytomegalovirus-associated.

It was healthy bone marrow donors who served as donors. V lost 4 bases to trimming and J lost 6 bases; unmatched junction nucleotides: 3. There are 14 residues in the CDR3. CDR1 and CDR2 (germline): SGHDT, YYEEEE. This clone was detected only a few times. Antigen specificity is unknown. Primers: 60 Vbeta forward and 13 Jbeta reverse. Under the authors' procedure: In a later analysis, of 80 million to 90 million unique beta chains, roughly 11 million appeared in at least two donors. Clones were sequenced by immunoSEQ multiplex PCR, and TCRdb holds only the in-frame ones, with some missing. V and J calls and clone size are those listed in that table; D and trimming were worked out from the DNA. The sample includes about 170,000 clones, about 85% of them seen just once.

Sequenced: PBMCs. This TCR was sampled from a boy under 10 years old in good health and CMV-seronegative. This sequence joins TRBV5-6 and TRBJ2-1, with TRBD2 identical over 11 bases. DNA of the CDR3: TGTGCCAGCAGCGATAGCGGGAGGGTCAATGAGCAGTTCTTC. This encodes CASSDSGRVNEQFF.